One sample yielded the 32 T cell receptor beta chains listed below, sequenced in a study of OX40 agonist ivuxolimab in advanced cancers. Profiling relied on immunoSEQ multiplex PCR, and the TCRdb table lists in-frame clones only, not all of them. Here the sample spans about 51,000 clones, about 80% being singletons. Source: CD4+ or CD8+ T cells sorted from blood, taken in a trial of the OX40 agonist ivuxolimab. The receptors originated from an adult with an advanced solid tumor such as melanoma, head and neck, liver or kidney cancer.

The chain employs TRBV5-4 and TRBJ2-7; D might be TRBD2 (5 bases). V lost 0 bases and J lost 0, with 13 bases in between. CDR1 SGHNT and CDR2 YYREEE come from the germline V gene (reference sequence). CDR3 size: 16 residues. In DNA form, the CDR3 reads TGTGCCAGCAGCTTGGCCGGAGCGGAACCCTCCTACGAGCAGTACTTC. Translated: CASSLAGAEPSYEQYF.

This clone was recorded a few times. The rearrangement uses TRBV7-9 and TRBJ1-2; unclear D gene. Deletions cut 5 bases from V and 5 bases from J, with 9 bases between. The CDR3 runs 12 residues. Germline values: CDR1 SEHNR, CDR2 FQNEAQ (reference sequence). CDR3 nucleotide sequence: TGTGCCAGCAGCCGCATGATGTATGGCTACACCTTC. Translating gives CASSRMMYGYTF.

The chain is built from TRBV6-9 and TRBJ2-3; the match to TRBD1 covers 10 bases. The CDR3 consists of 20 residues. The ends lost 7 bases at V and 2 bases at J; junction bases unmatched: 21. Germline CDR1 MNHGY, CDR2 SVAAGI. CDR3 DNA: TGTGCCAGCAACCCATCGTCCCCAGGGACAGGGGTATGGACCACAGATACGCAGTATTTT. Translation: CASNPSSPGTGVWTTDTQYF.

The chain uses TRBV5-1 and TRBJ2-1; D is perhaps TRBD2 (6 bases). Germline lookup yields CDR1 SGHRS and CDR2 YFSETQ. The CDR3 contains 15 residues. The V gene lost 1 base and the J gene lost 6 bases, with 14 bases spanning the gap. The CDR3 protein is CASSLPGVGSNEQFF. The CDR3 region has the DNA TGCGCCAGCAGCTTGCCGGGAGTGGGGAGCAATGAGCAGTTCTTC.

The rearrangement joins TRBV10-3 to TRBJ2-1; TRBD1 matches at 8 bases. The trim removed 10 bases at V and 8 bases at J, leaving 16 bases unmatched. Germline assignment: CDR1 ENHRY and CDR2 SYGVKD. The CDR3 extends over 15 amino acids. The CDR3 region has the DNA TGTGCCACCACAGCCCCCGGGACAGGTACCGATGAGCAGTTCTTC. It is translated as CATTAPGTGTDEQFF.

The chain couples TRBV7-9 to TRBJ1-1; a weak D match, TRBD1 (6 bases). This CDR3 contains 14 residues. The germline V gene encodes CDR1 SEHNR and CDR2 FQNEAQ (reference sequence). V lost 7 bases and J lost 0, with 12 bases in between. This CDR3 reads CASTDQGLNTEAFF. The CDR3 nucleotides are TGTGCCAGCACCGATCAGGGGTTGAACACTGAAGCTTTCTTT.

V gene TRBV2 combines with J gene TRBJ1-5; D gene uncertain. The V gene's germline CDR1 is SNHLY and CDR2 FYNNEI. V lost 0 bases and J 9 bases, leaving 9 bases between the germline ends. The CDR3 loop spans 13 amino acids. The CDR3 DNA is TGTGCCAGCAGTGAAGCTCACCTGGGGCCCCAGCATTTT. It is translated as CASSEAHLGPQHF.

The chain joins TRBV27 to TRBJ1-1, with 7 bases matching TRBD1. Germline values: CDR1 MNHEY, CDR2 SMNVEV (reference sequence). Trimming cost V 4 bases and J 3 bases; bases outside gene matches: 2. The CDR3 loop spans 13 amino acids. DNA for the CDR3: TGTGCCAGCAGTTCCCAGGGGGACACTGAAGCTTTCTTT. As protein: CASSSQGDTEAFF.

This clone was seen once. The CDR3 nucleotides are TGTGCCAGCAGCCTCCCCGATAGTCACGGCAGAGAAGATTATGGCTACACCTTC. It codes for CASSLPDSHGREDYGYTF. The genes are TRBV21-1 and TRBJ1-2. TRBV21-1 is assigned pseudogene status. The CDR3 has 18 residues.

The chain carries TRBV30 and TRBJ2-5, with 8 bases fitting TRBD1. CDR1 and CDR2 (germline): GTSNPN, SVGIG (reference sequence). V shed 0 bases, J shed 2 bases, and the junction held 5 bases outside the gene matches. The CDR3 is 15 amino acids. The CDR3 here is CAWSVLDRDQETQYF. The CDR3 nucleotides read TGTGCCTGGAGTGTACTGGACAGGGATCAAGAGACCCAGTACTTC.

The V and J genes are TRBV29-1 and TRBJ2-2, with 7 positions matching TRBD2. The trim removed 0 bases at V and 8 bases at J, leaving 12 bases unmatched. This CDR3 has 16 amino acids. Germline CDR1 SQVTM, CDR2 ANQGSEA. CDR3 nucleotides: TGCAGCGTTGAAGATCTTGGGGGAGGGCCAGGTGGGGAGCTGTTTTTT. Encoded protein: CSVEDLGGGPGGELFF.

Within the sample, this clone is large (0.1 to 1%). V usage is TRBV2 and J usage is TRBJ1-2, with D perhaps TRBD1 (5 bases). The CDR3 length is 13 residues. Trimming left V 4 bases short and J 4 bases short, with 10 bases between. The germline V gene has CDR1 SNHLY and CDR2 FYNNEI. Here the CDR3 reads CASSGTGFYGYTF. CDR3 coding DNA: TGTGCCAGCAGTGGAACAGGATTCTATGGCTACACCTTC.

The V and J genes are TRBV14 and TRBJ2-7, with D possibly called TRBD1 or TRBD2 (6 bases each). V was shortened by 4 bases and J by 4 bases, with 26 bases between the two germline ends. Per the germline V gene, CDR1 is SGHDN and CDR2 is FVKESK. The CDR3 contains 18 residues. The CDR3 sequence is CASSPLPGYRTGRYEQYF. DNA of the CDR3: TGTGCCAGCAGCCCCCTTCCGGGCTATAGAACAGGGAGGTACGAGCAGTACTTC.

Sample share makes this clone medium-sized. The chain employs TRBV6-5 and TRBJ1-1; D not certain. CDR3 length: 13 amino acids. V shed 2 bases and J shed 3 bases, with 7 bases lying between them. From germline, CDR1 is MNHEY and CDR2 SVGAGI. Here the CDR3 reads CASSYQAYTEAFF. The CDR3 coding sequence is TGTGCCAGCAGTTACCAAGCGTACACTGAAGCTTTCTTT.

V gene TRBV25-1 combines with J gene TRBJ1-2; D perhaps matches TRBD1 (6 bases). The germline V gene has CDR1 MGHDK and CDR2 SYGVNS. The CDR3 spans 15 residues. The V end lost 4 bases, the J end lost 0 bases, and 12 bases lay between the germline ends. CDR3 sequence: CASSGIRTANYGYTF. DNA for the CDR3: TGTGCCAGCAGTGGGATACGGACAGCTAACTATGGCTACACCTTC.

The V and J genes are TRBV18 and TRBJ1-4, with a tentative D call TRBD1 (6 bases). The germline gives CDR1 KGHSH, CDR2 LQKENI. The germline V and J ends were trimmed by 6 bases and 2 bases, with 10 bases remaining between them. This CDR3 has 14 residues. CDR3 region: CASSRGGTNEKLFF. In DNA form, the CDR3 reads TGTGCCAGCTCCCGAGGGGGGACTAATGAAAAACTGTTTTTT. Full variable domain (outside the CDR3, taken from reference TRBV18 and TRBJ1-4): NAGVMQNPRHLVRRRGQEARLRCSPMKGHSHVYWYRQLPEEGLKFMVYLQKENIIDESGMPKERFSAEFPKEGPSILRIQQVVRGDSAAYFCASSRGGTNEKLFFGSGTQLSVL.

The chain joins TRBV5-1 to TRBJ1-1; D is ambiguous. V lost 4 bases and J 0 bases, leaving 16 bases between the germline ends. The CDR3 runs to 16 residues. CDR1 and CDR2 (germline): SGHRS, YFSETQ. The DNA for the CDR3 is TGCGCCAGCAGCCTTGGGTGGCAGCCTATGAACACTGAAGCTTTCTTT. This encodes CASSLGWQPMNTEAFF. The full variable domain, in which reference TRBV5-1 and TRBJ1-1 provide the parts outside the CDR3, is KAGVTQTPRYLIKTRGQQVTLSCSPISGHRSVSWYQQTPGQGLQFLFEYFSETQRNKGNFPGRFSGRQFSNSRSEMNVSTLELGDSALYLCASSLGWQPMNTEAFFGQGTRLTVV.

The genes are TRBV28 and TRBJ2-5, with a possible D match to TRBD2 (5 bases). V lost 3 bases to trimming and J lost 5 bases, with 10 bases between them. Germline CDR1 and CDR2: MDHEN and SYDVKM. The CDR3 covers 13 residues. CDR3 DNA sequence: TGTGCCAGCAGTTTGGCGGGTCCCGAGACCCAGTACTTC. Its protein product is CASSLAGPETQYF.

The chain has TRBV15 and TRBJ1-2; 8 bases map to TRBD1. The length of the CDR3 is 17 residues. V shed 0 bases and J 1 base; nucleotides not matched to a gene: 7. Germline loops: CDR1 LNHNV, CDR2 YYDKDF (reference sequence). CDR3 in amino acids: CATSRDYGQGHNYGYTF. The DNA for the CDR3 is TGTGCCACCAGCAGAGATTACGGACAGGGACATAACTATGGCTACACCTTC.

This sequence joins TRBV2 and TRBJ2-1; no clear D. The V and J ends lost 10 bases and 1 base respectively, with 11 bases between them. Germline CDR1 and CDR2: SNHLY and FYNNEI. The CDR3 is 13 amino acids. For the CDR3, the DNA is TGTGCCATCGTTGGTTTTTCCTACAATGAGCAGTTCTTC. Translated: CAIVGFSYNEQFF.

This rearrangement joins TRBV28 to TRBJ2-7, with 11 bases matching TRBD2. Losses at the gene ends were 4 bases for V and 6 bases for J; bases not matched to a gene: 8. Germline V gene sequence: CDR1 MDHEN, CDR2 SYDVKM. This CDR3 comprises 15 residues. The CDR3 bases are TGTGCCAGCAGTTCAAATATAGCGGGAGGGGGCGAGCAGTACTTC. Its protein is CASSSNIAGGGEQYF. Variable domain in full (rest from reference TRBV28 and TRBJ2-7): DVKVTQSSRYLVKRTGEKVFLECVQDMDHENMFWYRQDPGLGLRLIYFSYDVKMKEKGDIPEGYSVSREKKERFSLILESASTNQTSMYLCASSSNIAGGGEQYFGPGTRLTVT.

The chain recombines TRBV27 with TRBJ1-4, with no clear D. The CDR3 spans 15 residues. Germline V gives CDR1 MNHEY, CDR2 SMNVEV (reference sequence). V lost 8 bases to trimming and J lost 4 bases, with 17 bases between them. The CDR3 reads CASRGPGSGNEKLFF. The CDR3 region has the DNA TGTGCCAGCCGCGGTCCGGGATCGGGTAATGAAAAACTGTTTTTT. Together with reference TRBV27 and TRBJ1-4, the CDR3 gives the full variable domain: EAQVTQNPRYLITVTGKKLTVTCSQNMNHEYMSWYRQDPGLGLRQIYYSMNVEVTDKGDVPEGYKVSRKEKRNFPLILESPSPNQTSLYFCASRGPGSGNEKLFFGSGTQLSVL.

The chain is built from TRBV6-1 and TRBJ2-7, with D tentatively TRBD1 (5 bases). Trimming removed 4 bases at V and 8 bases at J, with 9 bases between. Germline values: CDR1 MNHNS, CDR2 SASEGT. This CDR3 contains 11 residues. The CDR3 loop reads CASSVQDQQYF. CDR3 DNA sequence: TGTGCCAGCAGTGTACAGGACCAGCAGTACTTC.

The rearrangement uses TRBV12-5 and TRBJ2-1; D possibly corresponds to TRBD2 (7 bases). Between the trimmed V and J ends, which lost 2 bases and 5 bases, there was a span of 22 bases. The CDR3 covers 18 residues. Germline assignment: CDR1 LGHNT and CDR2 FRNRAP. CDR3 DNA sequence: TGTGCTAGTGGTTTGTCCAGGGGCAGCACTAGCGACAACAATGAGCAGTTCTTC. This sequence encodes CASGLSRGSTSDNNEQFF.

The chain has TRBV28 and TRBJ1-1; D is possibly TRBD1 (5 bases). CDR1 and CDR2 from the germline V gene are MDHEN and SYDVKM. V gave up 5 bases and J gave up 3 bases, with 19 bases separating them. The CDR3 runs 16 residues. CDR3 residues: CASSKDTLLMHTEAFF. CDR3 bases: TGTGCCAGCAGTAAGGACACCCTCCTTATGCACACTGAAGCTTTCTTT.

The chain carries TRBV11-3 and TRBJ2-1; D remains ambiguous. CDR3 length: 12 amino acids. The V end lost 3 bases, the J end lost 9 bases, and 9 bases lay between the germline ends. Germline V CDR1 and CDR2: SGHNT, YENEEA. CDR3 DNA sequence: TGTGCCAGCAGCTTCGGACCTCGTGAGCAGTTCTTC. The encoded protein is CASSFGPREQFF. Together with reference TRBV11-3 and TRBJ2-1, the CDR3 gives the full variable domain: EAGVVQSPRYKIIEKKQPVAFWCNPISGHNTLYWYLQNLGQGPELLIRYENEEAVDDSQLPKDRFSAERLKGVDSTLKIQPAELGDSAVYLCASSFGPREQFFGPGTRLTVL.

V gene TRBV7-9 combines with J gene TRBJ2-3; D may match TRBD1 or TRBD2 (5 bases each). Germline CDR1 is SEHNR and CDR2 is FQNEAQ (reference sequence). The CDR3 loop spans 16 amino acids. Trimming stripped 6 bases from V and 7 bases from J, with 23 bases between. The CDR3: CASRPRDPRRWNTQYF. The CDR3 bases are TGTGCCAGCAGACCTAGGGACCCCCGAAGGTGGAATACGCAGTATTTT.

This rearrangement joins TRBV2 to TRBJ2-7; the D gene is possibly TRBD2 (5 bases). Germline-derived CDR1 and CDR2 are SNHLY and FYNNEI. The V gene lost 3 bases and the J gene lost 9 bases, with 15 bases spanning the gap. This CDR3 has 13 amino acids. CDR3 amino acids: CASSDERRRGQYF. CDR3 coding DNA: TGTGCCAGCAGTGATGAGCGGAGGCGAGGGCAGTACTTC. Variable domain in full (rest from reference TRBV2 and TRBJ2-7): EPEVTQTPSHQVTQMGQEVILRCVPISNHLYFYWYRQILGQKVEFLVSFYNNEISEKSEIFDDQFSVERPDGSNFTLKIRSTKLEDSAMYFCASSDERRRGQYFGPGTRLTVT.

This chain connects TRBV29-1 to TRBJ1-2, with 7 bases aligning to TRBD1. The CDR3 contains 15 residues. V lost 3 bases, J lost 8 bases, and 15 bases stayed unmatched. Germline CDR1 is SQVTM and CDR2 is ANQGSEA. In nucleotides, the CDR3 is TGCAGCGTTGACCATTCATCACTAACAGGGGCCGGCTACACCTTC. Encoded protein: CSVDHSSLTGAGYTF.

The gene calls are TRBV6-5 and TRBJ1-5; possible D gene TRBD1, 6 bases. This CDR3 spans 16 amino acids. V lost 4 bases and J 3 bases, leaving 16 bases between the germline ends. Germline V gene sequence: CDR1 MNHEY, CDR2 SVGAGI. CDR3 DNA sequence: TGTGCCAGCAGTTCCCGATCACAGGGATACAATCAGCCCCAGCATTTT. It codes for CASSSRSQGYNQPQHF.

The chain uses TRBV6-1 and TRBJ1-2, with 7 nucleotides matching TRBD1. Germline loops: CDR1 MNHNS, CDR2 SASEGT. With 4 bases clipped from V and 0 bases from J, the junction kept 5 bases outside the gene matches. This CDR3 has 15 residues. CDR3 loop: CASSGGTAANYGYTF. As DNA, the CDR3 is TGTGCCAGCAGTGGAGGGACAGCAGCTAACTATGGCTACACCTTC.

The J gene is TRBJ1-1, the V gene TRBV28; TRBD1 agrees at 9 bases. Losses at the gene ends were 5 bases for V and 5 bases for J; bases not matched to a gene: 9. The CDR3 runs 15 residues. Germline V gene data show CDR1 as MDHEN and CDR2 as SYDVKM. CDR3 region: CASSPVGQGSTEAFF. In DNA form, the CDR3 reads TGTGCCAGCAGTCCCGTCGGACAGGGGAGTACTGAAGCTTTCTTT.